The entry below describes one T cell receptor beta chain. Its binding antigen is unknown. One base away there is no much larger clone; base qualities are not given. The data were taken from a study of read filtering for tumor transcriptome and immune sequencing (dated by TCRdb to 2019 to 2021). With respect to the entire study: The cohort was composed of 17 male and roughly 13 female patients, with a mean age of approximately 70 years and an age range of roughly 40 to 80. After DNase treatment, whole-transcriptome libraries were prepared with the TruSeq RNA Access Library Prep Kit. Per sample, about 3.5 to 10.27 million TCR-region mapped reads were obtained with IR-seq, compared with only about 80 to 1,400 with RNA-seq. The study compared TCR repertoires from targeted immune repertoire sequencing and bulk whole-transcriptome sequencing run on the same bone marrow samples. By revised international staging, eight or nine patients were R-ISS I, under 20 were R-ISS II and about seven were R-ISS III. As a main aim, a read-filtering strategy for immune repertoire data was addressed, with the specific question being whether clonotypes supported by a single read should be removed.

The Immunoverse kit was used to build TCR libraries from roughly 370 ng RNA, with molecular barcoded adaptors covering alpha/delta and beta/gamma chains. The same RNA used for transcriptome sequencing was used for TCR library preparation. An Illumina HiSeq 4000 with 2 x 150 cycles was used to sequence the TCR libraries. Per the authors' processing: TCR reads were aligned to human V, D, J and C references and assembled into CDR3 clonotypes with MiXCR, including quality filtering and error correction. The tcR package in R was used to analyze clonotype counts and gene usage diversity. For inspection of raw mapping reads, RNA-seq reads were mapped by STAR aligner version 2.5.3a onto GRCh37 of the human genome. IR-seq fastq files were randomly downsampled with Seqtk 1.3 to test the effect of sequencing depth on detected clonotypes. TCRdb redid the processing of the public reads, applying fastp at Q25 and MiXCR, and retained in-frame beta chains. Rows are unified per CDR3 protein, each entry keeping the most common DNA and genes. For this entry, the V and J calls and clone size follow TCRdb and not the study's own pipeline. Across this sample there are 14,000 to 15,000 distinct CDR3 sequences, with around 21% seen only once. In total, the top ten clones hold around 81% of the sample.

Every patient had bone marrow sampled at the time of active disease. Bone marrow mononuclear cells were isolated by Ficoll-Hypaque density gradient centrifugation. CD138-negative cells were obtained by negative selection after labeling with CD138 magnetic microbeads on a MACS separator, removing myeloma plasma cells. Purity of the isolated cells was checked by flow cytometry on an Attune NxT using CD138 antibodies. Total RNA was extracted with TRIzol reagent and quantified with a NanoDrop spectrophotometer. For each patient, paired RNA-seq and IR-seq were run on the CD138-negative bone marrow sample from that patient. Trimming at the junction amounts to 11 bases on V and 0 bases on J, and the germline ends lie 9 bases apart. As encoded in the germline V gene, CDR1 is ENHRY while CDR2 is SYGVKD. Including cysteine and phenylalanine, the CDR3 has 12 amino acids. Left in the record is the CDR3 DNA by itself, 36 bases read in frame from the first base.

What the research found in general, with its limitations: The correlation between IR-seq and RNA-seq shared clonotype proportions was increased by removal of single-read clonotypes. In IR-seq, roughly four fifths of clonotypes but 3% to 4% of total reads were represented by single-read clonotypes, whereas in RNA-seq, roughly three quarters of clonotypes and approximately 45% of reads were represented by single-read clonotypes. The sorted CD138-negative fraction was a mixed bone marrow immune population, not purified T cells. Clonotypes were captured by IR-seq at much higher depth and more reliably than by RNA-seq, and smaller IR-seq throughput was sufficient for identification of most shared clonotypes.

The TCR originated in a donor at least 40 years old with multiple myeloma. Material for sequencing was a population of CD138-negative cells sorted from bone marrow. The meaning of the sample's cell subset or site label: bone marrow mononuclear cells depleted of CD138+ plasma/myeloma cells by negative magnetic selection. This chain is built from TRBV10-3 and TRBJ2-3; the D gene could be either TRBD1 or TRBD2, each agreeing at 5 bases. The DNA sequence follows: TGTGCCGGGGGATGGAGCACAGATACGCAGTATTTT. It specifies CAGGWSTDTQYF.